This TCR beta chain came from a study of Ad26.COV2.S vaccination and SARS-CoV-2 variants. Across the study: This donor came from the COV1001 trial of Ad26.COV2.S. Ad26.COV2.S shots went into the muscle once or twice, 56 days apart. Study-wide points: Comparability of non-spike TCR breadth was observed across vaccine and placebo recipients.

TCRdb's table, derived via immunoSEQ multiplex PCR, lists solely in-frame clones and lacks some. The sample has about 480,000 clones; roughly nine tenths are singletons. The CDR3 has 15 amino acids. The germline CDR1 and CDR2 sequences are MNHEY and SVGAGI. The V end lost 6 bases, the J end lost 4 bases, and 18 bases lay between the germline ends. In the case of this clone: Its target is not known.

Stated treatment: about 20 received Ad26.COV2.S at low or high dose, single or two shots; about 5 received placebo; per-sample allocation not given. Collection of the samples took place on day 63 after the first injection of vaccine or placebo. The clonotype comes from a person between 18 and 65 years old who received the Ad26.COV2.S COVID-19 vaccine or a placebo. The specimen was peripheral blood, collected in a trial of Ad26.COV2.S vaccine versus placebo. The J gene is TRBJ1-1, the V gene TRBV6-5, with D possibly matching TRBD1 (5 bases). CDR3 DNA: TGTGCCAGCAGCTACCAACCCCAGGGTTCCACTGAAGCTTTCTTT. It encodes CASSYQPQGSTEAFF.